This entry features one T cell receptor (beta chain) sequence. Its antigen is as yet unknown. This sample is part of a study of T cell repertoires in cytomegalovirus infection. At the level of the study: The study used recently identified HLA-C-restricted and well-studied HLA-B-restricted CMV epitopes. Public signatures in TCR beta pointed to CMV infection and matching HLA type. General study findings and limits: Clonotype analysis showed dominance of the ex vivo response by HLA-C-restricted CMV-specific TCR beta clonotypes. The cumulative frequency of public TCR beta families distinguished individuals who carried CMV together with the relevant HLA.

V trimming: 3 bases; J trimming: 5 bases; junction bases outside the gene matches: 7. The CDR3 has 16 residues. Germline V gene sequence: CDR1 MGHDK, CDR2 SYGVNS. In TCRdb, the reads were re-called with MiXCR into one record per CDR3 protein. Altogether fewer than 1,000,000 distinct CDR3 sequences are present, roughly 31% being singletons, with the ten largest covering more than 12%. The V gene is TRBV25-1, the J gene TRBJ2-1; TRBD1 matches at 10 bases. The sequence derives from a human donor in good health (CMV status not recorded). Some clones in this sample may be carry-over from other donors' samples. Specimen: cultured CD8+ T cells from PBMCs, collected from culture after CMV antigen stimulation. As DNA, the CDR3 is TGTGCCAGCAGTGACGACAGGGGGCCCCAAAACAATGAGCAGTTCTTC. Translated, it gives CASSDDRGPQNNEQFF.